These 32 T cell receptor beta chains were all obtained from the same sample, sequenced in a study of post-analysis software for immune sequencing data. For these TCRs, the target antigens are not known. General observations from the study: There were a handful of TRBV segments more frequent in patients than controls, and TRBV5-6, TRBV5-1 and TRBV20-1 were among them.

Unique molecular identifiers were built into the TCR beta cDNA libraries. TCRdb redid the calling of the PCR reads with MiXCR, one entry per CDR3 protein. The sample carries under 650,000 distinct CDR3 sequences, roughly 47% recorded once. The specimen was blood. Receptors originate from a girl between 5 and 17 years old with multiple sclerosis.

The CDR3 DNA is TGCGCCAGCAGCCAAGATGAGGGCCCTGGCACTGAAGCTTTCTTT. Its protein is CASSQDEGPGTEAFF. The J gene is TRBJ1-1, the V gene TRBV4-1, with no clear D. CDR1 is MGHRA, CDR2 YSYEKL, per germline. The V end lost 0 bases, the J end lost 4 bases, and 12 bases lay between the germline ends. The CDR3 totals 15 residues.

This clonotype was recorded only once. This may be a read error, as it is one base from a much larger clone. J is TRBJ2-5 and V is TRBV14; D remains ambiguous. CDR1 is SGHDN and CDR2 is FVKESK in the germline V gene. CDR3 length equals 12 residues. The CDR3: CASSQDRKTPYF. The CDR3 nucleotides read TGTGCCAGCAGCCAAGATCGGAAGACCCCGTACTTC.

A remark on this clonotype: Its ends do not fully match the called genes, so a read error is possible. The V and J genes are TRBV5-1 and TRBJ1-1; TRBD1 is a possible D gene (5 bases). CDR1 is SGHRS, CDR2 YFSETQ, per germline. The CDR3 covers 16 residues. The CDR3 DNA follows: TGCGCCAGCAGCTTGACCTCTCGGGGCAGGAACTCTGAAGCTTTCTTT. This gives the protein CASSLTSRGRNSEAFF.

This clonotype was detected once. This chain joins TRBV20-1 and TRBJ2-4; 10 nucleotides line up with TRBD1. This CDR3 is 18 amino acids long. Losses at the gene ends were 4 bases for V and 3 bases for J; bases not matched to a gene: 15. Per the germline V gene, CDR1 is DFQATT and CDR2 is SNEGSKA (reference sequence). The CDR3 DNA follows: TGCAGTGCTAAACCGGGACAGGGGTTTTGGGCGGTCAAAAACATTCAGTACTTC. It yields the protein CSAKPGQGFWAVKNIQYF.

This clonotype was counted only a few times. The CDR3 protein is CSVELPGGEQYF. The CDR3 coding sequence is TGCAGCGTTGAACTCCCCGGAGGCGAGCAGTACTTC. The chain combines TRBV29-1 with TRBJ2-4; D is possibly TRBD2 (5 bases). The DNA end lines up better with TRBJ2-7; the J call may be wrong. The germline V gene has CDR1 SQVTM and CDR2 ANQGSEA. This CDR3 has 12 residues.

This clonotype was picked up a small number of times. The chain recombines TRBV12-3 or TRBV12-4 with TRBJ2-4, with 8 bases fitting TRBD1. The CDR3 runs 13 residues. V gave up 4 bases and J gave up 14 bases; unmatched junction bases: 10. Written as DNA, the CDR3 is TGTGCCAGCAGTTCCCCACCAGGACAGGGAAAGTACTTC. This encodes CASSSPPGQGKYF.

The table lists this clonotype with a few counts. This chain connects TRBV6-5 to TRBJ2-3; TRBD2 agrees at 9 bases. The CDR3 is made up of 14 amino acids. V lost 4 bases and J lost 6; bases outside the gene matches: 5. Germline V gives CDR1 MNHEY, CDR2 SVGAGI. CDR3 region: CASSWGLARDTQYF. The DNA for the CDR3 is TGTGCCAGCAGTTGGGGACTAGCAAGGGATACGCAGTATTTT.

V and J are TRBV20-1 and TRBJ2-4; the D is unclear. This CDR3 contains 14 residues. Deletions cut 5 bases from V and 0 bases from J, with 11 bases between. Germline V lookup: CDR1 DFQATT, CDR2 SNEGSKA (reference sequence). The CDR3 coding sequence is TGCAGTGCTTGCGGTGGTCTAGCCAAAAACATTCAGTACTTC. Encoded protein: CSACGGLAKNIQYF.

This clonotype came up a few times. CDR3 in amino acids: CASSLKGAETQYF. The CDR3 DNA reads TGTGCCAGCAGCCTAAAGGGGGCCGAGACCCAGTACTTC. This sequence joins TRBV7-2 and TRBJ2-5; 7 bases line up with TRBD1. V was pared by 5 bases and J by 5 bases, with 5 bases of the junction left unmatched. The CDR3 is 13 residues long. Germline CDR1 is SGHTA and CDR2 is FQGNSA.

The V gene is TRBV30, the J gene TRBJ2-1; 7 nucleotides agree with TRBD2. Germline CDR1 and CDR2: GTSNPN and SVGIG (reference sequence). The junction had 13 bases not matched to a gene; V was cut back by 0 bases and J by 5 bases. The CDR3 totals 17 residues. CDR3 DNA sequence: TGTGCCTGGAGTGTACCGAGGAGCGGGGTCCAGAACAATGAGCAGTTCTTC. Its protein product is CAWSVPRSGVQNNEQFF.

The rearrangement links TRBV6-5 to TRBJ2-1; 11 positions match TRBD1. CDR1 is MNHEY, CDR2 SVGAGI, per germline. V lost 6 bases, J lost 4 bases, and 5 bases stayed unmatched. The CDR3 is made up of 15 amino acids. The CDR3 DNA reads TGTGCCAGCAGGCCGGGACAGGGGGTTTACAATGAGCAGTTCTTC. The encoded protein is CASRPGQGVYNEQFF.

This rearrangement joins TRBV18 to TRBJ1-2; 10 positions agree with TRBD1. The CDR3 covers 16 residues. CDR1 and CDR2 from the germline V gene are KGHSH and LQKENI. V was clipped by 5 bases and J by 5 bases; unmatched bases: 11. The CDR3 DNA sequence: TGTGCCAGCTCATCTCCGACAGGGGGCTATGTGTATGGCTACACCTTC. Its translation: CASSSPTGGYVYGYTF.

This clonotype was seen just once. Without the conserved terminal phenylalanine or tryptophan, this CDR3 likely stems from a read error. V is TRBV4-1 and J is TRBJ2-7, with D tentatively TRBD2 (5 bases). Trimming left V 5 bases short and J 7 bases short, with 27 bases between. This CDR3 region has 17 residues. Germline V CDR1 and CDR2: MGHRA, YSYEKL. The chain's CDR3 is CASSGVSEARKAWEQYY. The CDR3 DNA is TGCGCCAGCAGCGGCGTGTCGGAGGCCCGAAAGGCGTGGGAGCAGTACTAC.

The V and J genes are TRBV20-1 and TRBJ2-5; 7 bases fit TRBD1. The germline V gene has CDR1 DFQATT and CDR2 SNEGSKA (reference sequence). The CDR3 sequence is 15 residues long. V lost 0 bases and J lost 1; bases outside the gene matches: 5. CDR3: CSARESGQFQETQYF. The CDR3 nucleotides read TGCAGTGCTAGAGAGTCGGGACAGTTCCAAGAGACCCAGTACTTC.

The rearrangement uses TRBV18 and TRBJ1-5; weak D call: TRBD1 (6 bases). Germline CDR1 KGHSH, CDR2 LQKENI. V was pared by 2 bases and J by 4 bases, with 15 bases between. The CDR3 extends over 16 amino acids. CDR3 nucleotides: TGTGCCAGCTCACCAATTCCAGAAGACAGGAATCAGCCCCAGCATTTT. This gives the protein CASSPIPEDRNQPQHF.

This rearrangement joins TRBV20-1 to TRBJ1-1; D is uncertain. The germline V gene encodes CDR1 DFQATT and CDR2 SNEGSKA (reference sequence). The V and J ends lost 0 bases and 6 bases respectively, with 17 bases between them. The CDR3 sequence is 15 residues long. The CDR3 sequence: CSARDSNPSLAEAFF. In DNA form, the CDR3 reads TGCAGTGCTAGAGATTCCAACCCCTCTCTTGCTGAAGCTTTCTTT.

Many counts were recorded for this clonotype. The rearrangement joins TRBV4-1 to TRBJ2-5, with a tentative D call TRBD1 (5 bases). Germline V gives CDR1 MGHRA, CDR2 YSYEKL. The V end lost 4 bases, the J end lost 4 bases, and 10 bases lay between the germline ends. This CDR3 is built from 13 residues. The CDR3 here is CASSLQGAETQYF. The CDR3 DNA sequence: TGCGCCAGCAGCCTGCAGGGTGCAGAGACCCAGTACTTC.

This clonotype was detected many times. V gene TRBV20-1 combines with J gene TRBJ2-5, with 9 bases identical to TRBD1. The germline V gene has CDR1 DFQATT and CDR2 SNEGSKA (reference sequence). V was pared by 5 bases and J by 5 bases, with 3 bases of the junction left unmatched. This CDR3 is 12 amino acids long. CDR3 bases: TGCAGTGCTCCCGACAGGGGGGAGACCCAGTACTTC. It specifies CSAPDRGETQYF.

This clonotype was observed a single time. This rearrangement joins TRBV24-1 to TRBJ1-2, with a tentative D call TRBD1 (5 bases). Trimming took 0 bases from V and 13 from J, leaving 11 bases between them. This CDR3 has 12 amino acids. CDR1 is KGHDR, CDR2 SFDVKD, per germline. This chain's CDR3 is CATSDLGTDFTF. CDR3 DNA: TGTGCCACCAGTGATTTGGGGACGGACTTCACCTTC.

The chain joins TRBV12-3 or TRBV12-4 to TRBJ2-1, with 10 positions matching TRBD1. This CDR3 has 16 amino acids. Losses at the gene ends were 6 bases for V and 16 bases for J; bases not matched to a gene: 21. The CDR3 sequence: CASSSTGTGERFRRFF. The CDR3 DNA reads TGTGCCAGCAGCTCTACCGGGACAGGGGAGCGCTTCAGGCGCTTCTTC.

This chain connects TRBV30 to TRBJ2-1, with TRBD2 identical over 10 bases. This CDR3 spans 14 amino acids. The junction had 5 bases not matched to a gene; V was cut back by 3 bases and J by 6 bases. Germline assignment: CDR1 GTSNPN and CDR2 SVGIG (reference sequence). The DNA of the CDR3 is TGTGCCTGGAGAGGGCTAGCGGGAGTCAATGAGCAGTTCTTC. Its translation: CAWRGLAGVNEQFF. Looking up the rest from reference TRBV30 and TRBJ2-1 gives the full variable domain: SQTIHQWPATLVQPVGSPLSLECTVEGTSNPNLYWYRQAAGRGLQLLFYSVGIGQISSEVPQNLSASRPQDRQFILSSKKLLLSDSGFYLCAWRGLAGVNEQFFGPGTRLTVL.

The CDR3 spells CASSFGTGQREQFF. CDR3 coding DNA: TGTGCCAGCAGCTTCGGGACAGGACAGCGTGAGCAGTTCTTC. The chain carries TRBV7-9 and TRBJ2-1; 8 nucleotides match TRBD1. Germline V gives CDR1 SEHNR, CDR2 FQNEAQ (reference sequence). The CDR3 covers 14 residues. V trimming: 3 bases; J trimming: 9 bases; junction bases outside the gene matches: 7. The entire variable domain, with the rest obtained from reference TRBV7-9 and TRBJ2-1, is as follows: DTGVSQNPRHKITKRGQNVTFRCDPISEHNRLYWYRQTLGQGPEFLTYFQNEAQLEKSRLLSDRFSAERPKGSFSTLEIQRTEQGDSAMYLCASSFGTGQREQFFGPGTRLTVL.

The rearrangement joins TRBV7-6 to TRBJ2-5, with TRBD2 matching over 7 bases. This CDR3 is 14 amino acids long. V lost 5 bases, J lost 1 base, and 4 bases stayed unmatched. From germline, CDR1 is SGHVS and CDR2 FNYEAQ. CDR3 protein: CASSRRGVQETQYF. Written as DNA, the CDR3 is TGTGCCAGCAGCCGCCGGGGGGTCCAAGAGACCCAGTACTTC.

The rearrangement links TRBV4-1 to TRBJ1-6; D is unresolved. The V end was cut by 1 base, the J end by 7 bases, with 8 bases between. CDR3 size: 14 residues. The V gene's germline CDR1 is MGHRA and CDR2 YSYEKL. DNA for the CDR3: TGCGCCAGCAGCCAAGGAGCATGGAATTCACCCCTCCACTTT. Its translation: CASSQGAWNSPLHF.

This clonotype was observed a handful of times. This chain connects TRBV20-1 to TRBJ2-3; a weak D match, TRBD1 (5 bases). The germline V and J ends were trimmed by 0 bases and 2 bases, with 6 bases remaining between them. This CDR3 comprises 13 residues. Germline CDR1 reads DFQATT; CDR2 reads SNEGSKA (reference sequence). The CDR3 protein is CSAREDNTDTQYF. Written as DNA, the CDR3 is TGCAGTGCTAGAGAGGACAACACAGATACGCAGTATTTT.

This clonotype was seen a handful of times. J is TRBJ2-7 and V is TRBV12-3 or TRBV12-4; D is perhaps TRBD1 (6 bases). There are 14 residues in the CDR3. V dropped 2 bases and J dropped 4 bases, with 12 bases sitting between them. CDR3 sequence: CASSLQGPAYEQYF. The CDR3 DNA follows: TGTGCCAGCAGTTTACAGGGGCCTGCGTACGAGCAGTACTTC.

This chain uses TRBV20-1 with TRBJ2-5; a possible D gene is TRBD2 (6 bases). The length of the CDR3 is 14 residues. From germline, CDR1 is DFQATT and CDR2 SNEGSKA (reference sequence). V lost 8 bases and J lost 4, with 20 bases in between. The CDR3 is CSPQTRNTGETQYF. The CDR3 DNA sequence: TGCAGTCCCCAGACTAGGAACACCGGAGAGACCCAGTACTTC.

DNA of the CDR3: TGCAGAACAGAGGGGGGCAATGAGCAGTTCTTC. Protein: CRTEGGNEQFF. This rearrangement joins TRBV29-1 to TRBJ2-1; D may match TRBD1 or TRBD2 (6 bases each). The germline V gene has CDR1 SQVTM and CDR2 ANQGSEA. This CDR3 has 11 residues.

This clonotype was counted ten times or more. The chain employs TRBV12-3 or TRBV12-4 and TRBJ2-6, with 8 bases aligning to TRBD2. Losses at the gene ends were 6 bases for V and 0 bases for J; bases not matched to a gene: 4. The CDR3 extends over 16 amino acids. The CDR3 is CASSRTSSSGANVLTF. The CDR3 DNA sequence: TGTGCCAGCAGCCGGACTAGCTCCTCTGGGGCCAACGTCCTGACTTTC.

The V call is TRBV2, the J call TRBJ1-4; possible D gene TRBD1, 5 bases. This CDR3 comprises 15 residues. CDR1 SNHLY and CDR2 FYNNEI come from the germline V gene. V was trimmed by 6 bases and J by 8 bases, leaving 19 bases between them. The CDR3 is CASSPGSGRREKLFF. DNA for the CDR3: TGTGCCAGCAGCCCTGGGTCGGGACGAAGAGAAAAACTGTTTTTT. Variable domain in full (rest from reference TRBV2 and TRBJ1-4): EPEVTQTPSHQVTQMGQEVILRCVPISNHLYFYWYRQILGQKVEFLVSFYNNEISEKSEIFDDQFSVERPDGSNFTLKIRSTKLEDSAMYFCASSPGSGRREKLFFGSGTQLSVL.

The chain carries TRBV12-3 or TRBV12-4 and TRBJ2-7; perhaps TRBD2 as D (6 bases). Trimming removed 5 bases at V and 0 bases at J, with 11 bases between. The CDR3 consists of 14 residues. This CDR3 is CASSNSGSSYEQYF. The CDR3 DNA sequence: TGTGCCAGCAGTAATAGCGGAAGCTCCTACGAGCAGTACTTC.

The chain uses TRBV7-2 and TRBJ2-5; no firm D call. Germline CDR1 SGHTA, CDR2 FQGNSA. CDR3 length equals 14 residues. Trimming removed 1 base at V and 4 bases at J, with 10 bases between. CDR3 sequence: CASSLGLVGETQYF. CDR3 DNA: TGTGCCAGCAGCTTAGGGCTAGTCGGAGAGACCCAGTACTTC.